This TCR beta chain was profiled in a study of shared clonotypes between healthy human individuals. In regard to this clone: Its antigen is unidentified.

Generated by immunoSEQ multiplex PCR, the TCRdb table keeps only in-frame clones and is missing some. Among some 1,400,000 clones, around 97% were seen once, and the ten largest hold over 1%. General study findings and limits: Generally, naive subsets (rather than memory subsets) showed larger estimated richness. In a handful of donors, about 5% of naive CD4 clonotypes appeared in common. Among donors, clonotype sharing was expected to be affected by sequencing depth. Represented diversity (both genetic and exposure-history) was limited by the small number of donors.

Trimming took off 7 bases at V and 6 bases at J, with 10 bases between the two ends. The germline CDR1 and CDR2 sequences are LNHDA and SQIVND (reference sequence). The length of the CDR3 is 12 residues. The clonotype comes from a man aged 25 to 40 in good health. The sample taken for sequencing was naive CD4+ T cells sorted from blood. The subset: CD45RA+ positively selected. This rearrangement joins TRBV19 to TRBJ1-5, with D maybe TRBD1 (6 bases). CDR3: CASTGGPQPQHF. The CDR3 DNA sequence: TGTGCCAGTACGGGGGGCCCTCAGCCCCAGCATTTT.